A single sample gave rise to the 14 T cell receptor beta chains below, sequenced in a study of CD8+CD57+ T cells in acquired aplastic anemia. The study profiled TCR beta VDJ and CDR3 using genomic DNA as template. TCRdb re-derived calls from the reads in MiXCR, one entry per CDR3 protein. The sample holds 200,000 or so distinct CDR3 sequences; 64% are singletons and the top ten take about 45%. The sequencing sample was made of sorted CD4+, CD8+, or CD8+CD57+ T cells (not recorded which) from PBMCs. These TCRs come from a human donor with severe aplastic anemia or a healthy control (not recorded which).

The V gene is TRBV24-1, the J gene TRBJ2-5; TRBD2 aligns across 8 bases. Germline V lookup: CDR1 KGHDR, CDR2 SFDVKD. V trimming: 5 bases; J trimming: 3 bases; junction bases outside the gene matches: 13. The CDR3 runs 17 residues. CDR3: CATSGNPSAGEKETQYF. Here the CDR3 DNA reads TGTGCCACCAGTGGCAACCCCTCAGCGGGAGAAAAAGAGACCCAGTACTTC.

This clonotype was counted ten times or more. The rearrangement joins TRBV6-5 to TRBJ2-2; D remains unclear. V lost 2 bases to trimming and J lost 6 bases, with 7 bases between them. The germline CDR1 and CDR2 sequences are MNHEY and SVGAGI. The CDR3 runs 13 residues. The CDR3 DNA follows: TGTGCCAGCAGTTACACCCAATCCGGGGAGCTGTTTTTT. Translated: CASSYTQSGELFF.

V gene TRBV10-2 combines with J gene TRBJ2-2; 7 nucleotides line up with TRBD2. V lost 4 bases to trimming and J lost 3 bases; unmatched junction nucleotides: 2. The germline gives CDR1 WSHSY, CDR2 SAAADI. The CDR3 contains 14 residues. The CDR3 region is CASSGGRDTGELFF. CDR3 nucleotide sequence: TGCGCCAGCAGTGGTGGGAGGGACACCGGGGAGCTGTTTTTT.

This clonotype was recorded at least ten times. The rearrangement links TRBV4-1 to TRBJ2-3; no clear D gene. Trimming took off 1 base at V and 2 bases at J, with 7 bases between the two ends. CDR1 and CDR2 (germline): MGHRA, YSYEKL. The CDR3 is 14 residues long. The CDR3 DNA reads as TGCGCCAGCAGCCAAGTGGAGACCACAGATACGCAGTATTTT. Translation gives CASSQVETTDTQYF.

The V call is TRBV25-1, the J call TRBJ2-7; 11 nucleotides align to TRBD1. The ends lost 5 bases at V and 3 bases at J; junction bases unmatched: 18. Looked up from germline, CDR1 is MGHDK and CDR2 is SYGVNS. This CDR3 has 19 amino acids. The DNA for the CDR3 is TGTGCCAGCAGTTTAGAGACGGGACAGGGGGGACGGACACACTACGAGCAGTACTTC. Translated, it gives CASSLETGQGGRTHYEQYF.

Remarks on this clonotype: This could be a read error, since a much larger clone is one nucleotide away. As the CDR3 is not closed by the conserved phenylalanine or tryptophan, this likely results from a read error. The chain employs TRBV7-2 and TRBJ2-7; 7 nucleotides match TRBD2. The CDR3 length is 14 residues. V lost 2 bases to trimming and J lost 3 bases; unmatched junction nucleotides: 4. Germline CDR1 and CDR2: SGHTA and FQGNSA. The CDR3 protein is CASSLSLADYEQYC. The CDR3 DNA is TGTGCCAGCAGCTTAAGCCTAGCGGACTACGAGCAGTACTGC.

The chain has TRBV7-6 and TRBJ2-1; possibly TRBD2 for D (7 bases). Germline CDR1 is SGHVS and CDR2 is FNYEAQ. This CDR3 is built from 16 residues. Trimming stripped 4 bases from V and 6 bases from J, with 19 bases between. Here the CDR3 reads CASSSFRDGGLNEQFF. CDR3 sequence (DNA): TGTGCCAGCAGCTCATTTCGGGACGGGGGGCTCAATGAGCAGTTCTTC.

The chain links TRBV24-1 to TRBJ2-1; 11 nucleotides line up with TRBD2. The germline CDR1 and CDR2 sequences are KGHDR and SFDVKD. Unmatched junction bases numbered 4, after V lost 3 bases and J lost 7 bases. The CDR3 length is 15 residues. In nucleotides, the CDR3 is TGTGCCACCAGTGATCCGGGACTAGCGGCAAATGAGCAGTTCTTC. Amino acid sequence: CATSDPGLAANEQFF.

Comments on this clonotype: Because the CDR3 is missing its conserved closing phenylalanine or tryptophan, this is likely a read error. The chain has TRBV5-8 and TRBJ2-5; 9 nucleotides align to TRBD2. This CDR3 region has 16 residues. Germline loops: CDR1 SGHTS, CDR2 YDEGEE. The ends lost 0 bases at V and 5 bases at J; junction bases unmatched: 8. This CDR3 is CASSLDSRGGGETQYS. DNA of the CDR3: TGTGCCAGCAGCTTGGATTCGCGGGGGGGCGGCGAGACCCAGTACTCC.

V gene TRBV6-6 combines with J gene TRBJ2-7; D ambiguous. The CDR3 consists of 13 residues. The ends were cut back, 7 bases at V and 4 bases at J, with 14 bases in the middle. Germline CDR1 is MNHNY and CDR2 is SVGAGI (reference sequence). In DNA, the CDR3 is TGTGCCAGCAATGCGGCAGACCCTTACGAGCAGTACTTC. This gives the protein CASNAADPYEQYF.

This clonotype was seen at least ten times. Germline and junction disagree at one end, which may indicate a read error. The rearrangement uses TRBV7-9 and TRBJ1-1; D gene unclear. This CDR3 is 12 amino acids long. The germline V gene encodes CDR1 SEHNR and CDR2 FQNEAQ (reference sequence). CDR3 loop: CASIGLNTEALF. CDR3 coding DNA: TGTGCCAGCATCGGACTCAACACTGAAGCTCTCTTT.

CDR3: CASSPQGGGSTEAFF. CDR3 sequence (DNA): TGTGCCAGCAGCCCGCAGGGAGGTGGGTCCACTGAAGCTTTCTTT. The chain recombines TRBV7-3 with TRBJ1-1; maybe TRBD1 (5 bases). V was trimmed by 5 bases and J by 4 bases, leaving 17 bases between them. The CDR3 covers 15 residues. Germline V gene lookup returns CDR1 SGHTA and CDR2 FQGTGA.

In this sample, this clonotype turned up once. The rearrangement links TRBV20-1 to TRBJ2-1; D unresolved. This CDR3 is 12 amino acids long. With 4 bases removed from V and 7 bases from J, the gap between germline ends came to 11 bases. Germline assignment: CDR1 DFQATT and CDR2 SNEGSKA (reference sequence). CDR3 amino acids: CSATPGRNEQFF. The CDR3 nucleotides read TGCAGTGCTACTCCAGGCAGGAATGAGCAGTTCTTC.

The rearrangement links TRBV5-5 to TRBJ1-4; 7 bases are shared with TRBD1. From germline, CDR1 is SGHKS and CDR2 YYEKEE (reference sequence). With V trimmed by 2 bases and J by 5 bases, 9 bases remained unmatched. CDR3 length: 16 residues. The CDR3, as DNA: TGTGCCAGCAGCTTAGAAGGGGGCCTCACCAATGAAAAACTGTTTTTT. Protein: CASSLEGGLTNEKLFF.